This section outlines one T cell receptor beta chain sequence together with its context. Noted time point: pre-treatment sample, taken before nivolumab and TIL therapy. The tumor samples were excised metastases, mostly pleural nodules or supraclavicular lymph nodes. Patients were adults with stage 4 NSCLC. The data derive from a study of TIL therapy for anti-PD-1-resistant metastatic lung cancer. Study details: Half of patients were current or former smokers.

The libraries were made with immunoSEQ v3. Data came from immunoSEQ multiplex PCR; TCRdb stores just in-frame clones and leaves some out. Of tens of thousands of clones in the sample, around 64% were seen once. This CDR3 is built from 16 residues. The germline gives CDR1 LGHNT, CDR2 FRNRAP. After removal of 6 bases from V and 0 bases from J, the junction contained 6 bases not matched to a gene. Sequences were derived from tumor tissue, sampled at baseline. The sequence derives from a person aged 25 to 85 with non-small cell lung cancer. J is TRBJ2-1 and V is TRBV12-5; 9 bases line up with TRBD1. The chain's CDR3 is CASGIQGASSYNEQFF. The CDR3 DNA reads TGTGCTAGTGGAATACAGGGGGCTAGCTCCTACAATGAGCAGTTCTTC.